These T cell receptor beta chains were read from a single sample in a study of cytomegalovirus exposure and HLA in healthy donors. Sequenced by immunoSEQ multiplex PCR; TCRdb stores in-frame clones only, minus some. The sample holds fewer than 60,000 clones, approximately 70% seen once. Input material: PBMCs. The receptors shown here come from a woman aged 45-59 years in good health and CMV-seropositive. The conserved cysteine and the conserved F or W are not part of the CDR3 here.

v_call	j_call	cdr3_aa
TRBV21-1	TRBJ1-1	AIRQGEPWVEAF
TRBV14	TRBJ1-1	ASSPVGRGGTEAF
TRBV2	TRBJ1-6	ASNRDRPKRSYNSPLH
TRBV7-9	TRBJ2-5	ASSLTTSGGQETQY
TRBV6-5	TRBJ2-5	ASSYSAGGGETQY
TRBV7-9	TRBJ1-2	ASSFVTGDYGYT
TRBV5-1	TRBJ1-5	ASSISSGGNQPQH
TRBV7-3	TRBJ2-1	ASSLTLAGWHEQF
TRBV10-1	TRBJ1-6	ASSPMRNNSPLH
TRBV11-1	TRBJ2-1	ASSNPGQGNNEQF
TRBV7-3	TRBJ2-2	ASRSLGGASGGELF
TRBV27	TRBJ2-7	ASSLLWEGRGEQY
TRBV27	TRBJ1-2	ASSIRGSNYGYT
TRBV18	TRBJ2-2	ASSPTGGLTGELF
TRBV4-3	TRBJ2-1	ASSHTSGSSYEQF
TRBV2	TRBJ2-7	ASSAGRRYEQY
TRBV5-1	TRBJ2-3	ASSLGSSGLTDTQY
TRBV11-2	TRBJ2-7	ASSLLDFPYEQY
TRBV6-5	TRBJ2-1	ASSYSSGSPMEQF
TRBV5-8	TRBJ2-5	ASSLGLAGVPQETQY
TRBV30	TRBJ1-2	AWSADRINYGYT
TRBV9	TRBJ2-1	ASSVALFDDKAVNEQF
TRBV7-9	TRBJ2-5	ASSRLAGGRETQY
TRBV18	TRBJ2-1	ASSPESTSAEQF
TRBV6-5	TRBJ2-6	ATGQMSSGANVLT
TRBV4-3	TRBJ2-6	ASSPRTGSGANVLT
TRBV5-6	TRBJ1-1	ASSIRGTGGLTTEAF
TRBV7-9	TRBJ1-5	ASSLAGADQPQH
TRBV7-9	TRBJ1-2	ASSLGGYRGYGYT
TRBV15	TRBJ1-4	ATSRVPSEKLF
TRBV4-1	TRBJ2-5	ASSRTFGTSGETQY
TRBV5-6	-	ASSLSGQYYEQY
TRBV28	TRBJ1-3	ASSLRDRVL
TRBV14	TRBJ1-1	ASSHQGGEAF
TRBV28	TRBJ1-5	ASSRDRNHQPQH
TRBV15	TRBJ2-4	ATSRDRSGMDIQY
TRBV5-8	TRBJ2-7	ASSLADRVNEQY
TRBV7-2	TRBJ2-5	ASSLGLAGRETQY
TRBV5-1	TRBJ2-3	ASSKDSGADTQY
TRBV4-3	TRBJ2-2	ASSDRDGELF
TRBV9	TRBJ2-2	ASSVGAGGDTGELF
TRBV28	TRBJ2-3	ASSLDRGKDTQY
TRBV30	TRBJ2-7	AHRGTGFTHEQY
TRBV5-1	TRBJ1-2	ASSFDPGNGYT
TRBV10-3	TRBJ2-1	AISESRDYNEQF
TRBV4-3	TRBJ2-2	ASSQDSAGETTGELF
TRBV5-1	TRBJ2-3	ASTLGPGSTDTQY
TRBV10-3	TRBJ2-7	AISGAGHSYEQY
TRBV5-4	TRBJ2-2	ASSLAGVPENTGELF
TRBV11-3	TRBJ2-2	ASSPQASSGELF
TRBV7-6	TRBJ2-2	ASSWGQGSVLANTGELF
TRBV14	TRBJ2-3	ASSRGPRGNADTQY
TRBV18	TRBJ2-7	ASSPRSGGEQY
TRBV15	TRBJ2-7	ATSREGLAGAYEQY
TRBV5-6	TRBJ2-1	ASSFYTSWESEQF
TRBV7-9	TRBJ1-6	ASETGTLNNSPLH
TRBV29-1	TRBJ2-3	SVERGMAQTDTQY
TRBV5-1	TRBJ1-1	ASSNQDRAKTF